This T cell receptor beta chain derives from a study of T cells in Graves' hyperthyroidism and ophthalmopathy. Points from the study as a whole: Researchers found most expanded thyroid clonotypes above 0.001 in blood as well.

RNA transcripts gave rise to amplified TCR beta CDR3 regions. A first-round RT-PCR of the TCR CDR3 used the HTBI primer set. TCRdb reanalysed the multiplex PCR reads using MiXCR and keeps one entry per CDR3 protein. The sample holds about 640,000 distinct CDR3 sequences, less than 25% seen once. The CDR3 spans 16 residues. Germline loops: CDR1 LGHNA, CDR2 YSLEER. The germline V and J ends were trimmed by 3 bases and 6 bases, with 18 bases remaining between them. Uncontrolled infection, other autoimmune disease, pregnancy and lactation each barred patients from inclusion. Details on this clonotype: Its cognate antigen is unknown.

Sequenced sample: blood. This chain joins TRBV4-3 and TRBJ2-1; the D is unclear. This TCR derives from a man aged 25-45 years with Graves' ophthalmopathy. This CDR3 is CASSHVLGGVTNEQFF. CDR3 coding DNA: TGCGCCAGCAGCCACGTGCTAGGTGGGGTTACCAATGAGCAGTTCTTC.